The sample holds many counts of the clone carrying this T cell receptor beta chain. What it binds is not known. Conversion of TCR transcripts into cDNA relied on 5'RACE template switching, which added a universal primer site and UMIs. One entry per CDR3 protein, called by TCRdb with MiXCR from the 5' RACE reads. The table lists roughly 180,000 distinct CDR3 sequences, approximately 6.2% of them singletons. This record belongs to a study of T cells after yellow fever vaccination. Findings and limits, study-wide: Contaminating bulk clonotypes could be abundant in FACS-sorted repertoires. Most clones from primary vaccination resurfaced after the booster (96% CD4, approximately 88% CD8).

The CDR3 runs to 15 residues. The V and J ends lost 6 bases and 9 bases, in that order; junction bases with no gene match: 9. CDR1 and CDR2 (germline): SGHTA, FQGNSA. This rearrangement joins TRBV7-2 to TRBJ1-6; 9 bases map to TRBD1. Here the sequenced sample was CD4+ T cells sorted from PBMCs, taken on the day of the first yellow fever vaccination. The receptor was isolated from a man between 18 and 35 years old who received the YFV17D yellow fever vaccine. The chain's CDR3 is CASRGTGTGSSPLHF. In nucleotides, the CDR3 is TGTGCCAGCAGGGGTACCGGGACAGGGAGTTCACCCCTCCACTTT.